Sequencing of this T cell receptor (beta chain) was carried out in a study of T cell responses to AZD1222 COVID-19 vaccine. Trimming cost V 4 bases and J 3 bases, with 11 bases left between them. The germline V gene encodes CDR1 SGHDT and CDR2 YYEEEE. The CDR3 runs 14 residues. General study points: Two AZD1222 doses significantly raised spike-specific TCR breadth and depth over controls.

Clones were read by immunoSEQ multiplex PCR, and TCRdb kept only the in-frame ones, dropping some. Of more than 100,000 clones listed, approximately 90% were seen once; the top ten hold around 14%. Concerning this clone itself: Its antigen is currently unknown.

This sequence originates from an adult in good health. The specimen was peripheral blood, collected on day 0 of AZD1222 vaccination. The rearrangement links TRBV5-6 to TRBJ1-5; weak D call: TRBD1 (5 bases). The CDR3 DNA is TGTGCCAGCAGCCCCGGAGGGACCAATCAGCCCCAGCATTTT. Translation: CASSPGGTNQPQHF.